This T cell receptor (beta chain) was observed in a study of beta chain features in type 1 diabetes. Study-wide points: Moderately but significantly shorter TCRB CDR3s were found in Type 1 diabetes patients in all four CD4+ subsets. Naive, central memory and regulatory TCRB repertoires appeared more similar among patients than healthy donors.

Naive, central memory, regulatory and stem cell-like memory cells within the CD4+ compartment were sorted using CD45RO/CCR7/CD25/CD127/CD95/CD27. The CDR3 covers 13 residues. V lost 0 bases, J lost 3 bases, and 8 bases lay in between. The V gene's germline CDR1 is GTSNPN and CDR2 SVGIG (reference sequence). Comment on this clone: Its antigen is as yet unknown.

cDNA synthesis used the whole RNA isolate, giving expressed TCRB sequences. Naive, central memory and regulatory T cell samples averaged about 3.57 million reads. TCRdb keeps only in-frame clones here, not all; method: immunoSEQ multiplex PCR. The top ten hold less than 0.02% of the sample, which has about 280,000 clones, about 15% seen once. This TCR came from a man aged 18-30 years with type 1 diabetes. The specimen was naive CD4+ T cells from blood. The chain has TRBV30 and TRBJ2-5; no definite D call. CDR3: CAWSVSIKETQYF. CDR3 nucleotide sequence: TGTGCCTGGAGTGTATCTATTAAAGAGACCCAGTACTTC.